This T cell receptor (beta chain) was captured by sequencing in a study of blood T cell repertoires in COVID-19. Study background: In each case, the material was cDNA or gDNA derived from T cells, B-cell-depleted T cells, or PBMCs.

This CDR3 is built from 16 residues. Germline assignment: CDR1 MNHNY and CDR2 SVGAGI (reference sequence). V shed 6 bases, J shed 4 bases, and the junction held 11 bases outside the gene matches. Authors' data handling: How many nucleated cells were present was estimated from reference gene primer amplification. Method: immunoSEQ multiplex PCR; TCRdb's copy keeps in-frame clones and lacks some. V and J calls and clone size are copied from that table; D and trimming were computed from the DNA. Among over 45,000 clones listed, about nine tenths were seen once. This receptor was taken from an elderly woman with acute or convalescent COVID-19. The sequenced sample was peripheral blood. The rearrangement joins TRBV6-6 to TRBJ2-3; 9 positions match TRBD2. Written as DNA, the CDR3 is TGTGCCAGCAGCCTACCCCTAGCGGGGACCGCAGATACGCAGTATTTT. This gives the protein CASSLPLAGTADTQYF.